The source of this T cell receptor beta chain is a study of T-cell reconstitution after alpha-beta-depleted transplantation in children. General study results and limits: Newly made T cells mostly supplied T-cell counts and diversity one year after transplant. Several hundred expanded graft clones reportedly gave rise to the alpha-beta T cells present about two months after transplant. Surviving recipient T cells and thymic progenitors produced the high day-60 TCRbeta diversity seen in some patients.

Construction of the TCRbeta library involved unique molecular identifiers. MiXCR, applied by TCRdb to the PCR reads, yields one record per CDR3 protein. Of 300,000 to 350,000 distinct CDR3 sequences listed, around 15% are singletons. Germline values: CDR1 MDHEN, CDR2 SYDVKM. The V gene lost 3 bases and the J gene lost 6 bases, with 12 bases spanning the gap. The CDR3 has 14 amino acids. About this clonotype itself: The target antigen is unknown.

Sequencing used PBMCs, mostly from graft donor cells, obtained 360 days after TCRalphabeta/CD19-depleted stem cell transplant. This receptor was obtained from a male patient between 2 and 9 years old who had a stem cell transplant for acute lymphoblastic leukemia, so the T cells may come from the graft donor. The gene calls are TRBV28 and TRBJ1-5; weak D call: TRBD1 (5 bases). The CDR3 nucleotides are TGTGCCAGCAGTTTTGGAGGGGTGGGTCAGCCCCAGCATTTT. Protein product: CASSFGGVGQPQHF.